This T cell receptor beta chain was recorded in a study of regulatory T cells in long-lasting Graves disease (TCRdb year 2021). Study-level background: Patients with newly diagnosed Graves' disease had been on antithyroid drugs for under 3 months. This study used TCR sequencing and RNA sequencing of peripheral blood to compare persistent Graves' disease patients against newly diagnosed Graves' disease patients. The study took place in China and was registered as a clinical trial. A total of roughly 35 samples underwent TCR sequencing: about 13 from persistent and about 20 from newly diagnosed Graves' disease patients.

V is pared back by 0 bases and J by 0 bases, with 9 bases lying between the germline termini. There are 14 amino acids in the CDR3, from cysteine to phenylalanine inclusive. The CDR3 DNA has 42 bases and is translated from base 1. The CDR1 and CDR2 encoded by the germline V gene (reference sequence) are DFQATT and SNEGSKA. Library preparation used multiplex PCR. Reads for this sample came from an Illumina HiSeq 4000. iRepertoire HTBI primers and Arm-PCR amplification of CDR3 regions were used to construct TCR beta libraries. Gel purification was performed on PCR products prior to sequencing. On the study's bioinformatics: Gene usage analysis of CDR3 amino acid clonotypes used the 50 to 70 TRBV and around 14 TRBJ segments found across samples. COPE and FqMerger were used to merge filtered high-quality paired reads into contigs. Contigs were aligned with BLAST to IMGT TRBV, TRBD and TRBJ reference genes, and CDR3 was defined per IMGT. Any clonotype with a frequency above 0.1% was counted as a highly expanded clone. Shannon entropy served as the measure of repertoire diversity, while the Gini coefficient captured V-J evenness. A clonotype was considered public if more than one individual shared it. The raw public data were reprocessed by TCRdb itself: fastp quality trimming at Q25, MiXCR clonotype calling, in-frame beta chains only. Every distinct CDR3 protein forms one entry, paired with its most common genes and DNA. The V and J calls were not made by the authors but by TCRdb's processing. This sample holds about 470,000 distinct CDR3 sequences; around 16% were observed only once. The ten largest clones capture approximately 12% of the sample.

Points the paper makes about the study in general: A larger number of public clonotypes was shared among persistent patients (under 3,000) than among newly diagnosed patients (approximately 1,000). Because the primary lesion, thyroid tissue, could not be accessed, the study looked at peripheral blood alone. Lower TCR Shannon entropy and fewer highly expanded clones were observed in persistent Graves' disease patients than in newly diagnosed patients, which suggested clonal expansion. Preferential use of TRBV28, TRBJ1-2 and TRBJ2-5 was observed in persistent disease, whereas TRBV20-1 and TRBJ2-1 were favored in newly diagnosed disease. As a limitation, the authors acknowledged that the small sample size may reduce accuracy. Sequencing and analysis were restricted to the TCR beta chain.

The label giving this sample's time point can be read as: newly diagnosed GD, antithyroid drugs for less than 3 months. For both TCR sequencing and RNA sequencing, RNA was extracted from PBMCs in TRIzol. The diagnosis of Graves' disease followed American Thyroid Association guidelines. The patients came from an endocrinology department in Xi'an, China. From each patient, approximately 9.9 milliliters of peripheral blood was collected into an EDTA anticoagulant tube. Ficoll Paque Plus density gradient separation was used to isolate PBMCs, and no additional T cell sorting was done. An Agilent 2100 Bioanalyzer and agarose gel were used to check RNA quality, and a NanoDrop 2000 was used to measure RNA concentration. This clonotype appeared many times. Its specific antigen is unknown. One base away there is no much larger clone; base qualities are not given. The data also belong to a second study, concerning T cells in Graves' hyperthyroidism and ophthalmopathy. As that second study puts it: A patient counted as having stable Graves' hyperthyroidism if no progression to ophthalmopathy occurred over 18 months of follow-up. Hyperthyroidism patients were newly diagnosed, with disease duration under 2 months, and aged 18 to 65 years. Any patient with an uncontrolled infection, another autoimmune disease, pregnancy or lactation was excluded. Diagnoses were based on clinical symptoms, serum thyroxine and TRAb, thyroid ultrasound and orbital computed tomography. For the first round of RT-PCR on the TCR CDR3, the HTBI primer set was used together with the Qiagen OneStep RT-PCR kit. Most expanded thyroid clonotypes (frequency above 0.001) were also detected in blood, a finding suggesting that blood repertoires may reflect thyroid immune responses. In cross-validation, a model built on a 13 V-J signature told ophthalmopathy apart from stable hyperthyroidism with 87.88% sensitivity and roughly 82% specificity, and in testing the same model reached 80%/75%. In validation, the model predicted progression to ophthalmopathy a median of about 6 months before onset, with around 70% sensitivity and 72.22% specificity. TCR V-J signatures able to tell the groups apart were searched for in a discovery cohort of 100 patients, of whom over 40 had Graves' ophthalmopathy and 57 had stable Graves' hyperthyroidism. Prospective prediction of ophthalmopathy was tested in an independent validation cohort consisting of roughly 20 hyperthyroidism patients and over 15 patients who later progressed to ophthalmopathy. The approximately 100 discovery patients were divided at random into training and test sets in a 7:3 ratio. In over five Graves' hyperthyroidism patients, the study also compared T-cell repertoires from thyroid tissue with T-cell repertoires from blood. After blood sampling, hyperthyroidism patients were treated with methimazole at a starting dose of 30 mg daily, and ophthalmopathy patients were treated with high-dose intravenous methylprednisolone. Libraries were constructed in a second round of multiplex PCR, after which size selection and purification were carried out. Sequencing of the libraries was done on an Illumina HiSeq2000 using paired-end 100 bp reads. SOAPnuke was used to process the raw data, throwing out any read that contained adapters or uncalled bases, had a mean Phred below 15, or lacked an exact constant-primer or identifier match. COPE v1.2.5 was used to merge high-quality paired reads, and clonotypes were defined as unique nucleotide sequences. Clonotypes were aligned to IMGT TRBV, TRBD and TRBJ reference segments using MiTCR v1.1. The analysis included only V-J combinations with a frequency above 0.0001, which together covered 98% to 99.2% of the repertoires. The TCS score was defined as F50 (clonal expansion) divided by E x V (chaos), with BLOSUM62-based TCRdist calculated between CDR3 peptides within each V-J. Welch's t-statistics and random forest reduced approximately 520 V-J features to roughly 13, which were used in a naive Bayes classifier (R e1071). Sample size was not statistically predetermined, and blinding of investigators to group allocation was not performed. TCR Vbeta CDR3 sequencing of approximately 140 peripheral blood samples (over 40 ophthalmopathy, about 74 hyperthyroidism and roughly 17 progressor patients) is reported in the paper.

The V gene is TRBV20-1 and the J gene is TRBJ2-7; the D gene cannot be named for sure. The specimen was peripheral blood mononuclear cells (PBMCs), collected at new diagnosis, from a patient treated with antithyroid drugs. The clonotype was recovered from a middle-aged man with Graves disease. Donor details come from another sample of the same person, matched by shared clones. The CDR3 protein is CSARDPNYSYEQYF. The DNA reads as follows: TGCAGTGCTAGAGATCCCAATTACTCCTACGAGCAGTACTTC.